Described below is a single TCR beta chain sequence and its context. Its target is unknown. This specimen comes from a study of CXCR3-negative and CXCR3-positive naive CD8 T cells. Whole-study context: A total of about 135 million TRB reads was generated, with about 1.5 +/- 0.3 million per library. Notes on the study in general: Naive cells with CXCR3 showed TRB CDR3s that were more hydrophobic than those in CXCR3-negative naive cells. Similar TRBV-TRBJ usage was seen in naive cells (both CXCR3-negative and CXCR3-positive), but memory cells differed. Freshly isolated PBMCs were used in most assays, given partial CXCR3 loss after freezing.

The libraries of TRB cDNA were prepared using 5' RACE with UMI labels. For each CDR3 protein, TCRdb gives one entry from its re-call of the 5' RACE reads, without DNA. The sample table includes 100,000 to 150,000 distinct CDR3 sequences. CD45RO-CCR7+CD27+CD95- marked naive CD8+ T cells. This receptor was identified in a human donor in good health. Some clones in this sample may be carry-over from other donors' samples. Sequencing was carried out using naive CXCR3+ CD8+ T cells from blood. Stated subset: CD45RO-CCR7+CD27+CD95- naive CD8+ T cells expressing CXCR3 (TNR3+).

This chain's CDR3 is CGSSLYRTNTEAFF. This sequence joins TRBV11-1 and TRBJ1-1; the D gene TCRdb calls, TRBD1, cannot be checked with no DNA. CDR3 length: 14 residues. Germline loops: CDR1 SGHAT, CDR2 FQDESV (reference sequence). The full variable domain, completed using reference TRBV11-1 and TRBJ1-1, is EAEVAQSPRYKITEKSQAVAFWCDPISGHATLYWYRQILGQGPELLVQFQDESVVDDSQLPKDRFSAERLKGVDSTLKIQPAELGDSAMYLCGSSLYRTNTEAFFGQGTRLTVV.